The clone carrying this T cell receptor beta chain was recorded many times. In the original processing: Counting gave a median of around 96,000 TCRs per sample, with values ranging from 23,224 to 690,600. TCRdb ran MiXCR on the RACE reads and lists one entry per CDR3 protein. Here the V and J calls rest on TCRdb's processing, not on the authors' analysis. The data hold fewer than 50,000 distinct CDR3 sequences, with 7.5% to 8% observed a single time. The data are from a study of human T cells and chemical hapten exposure. Germline lookup yields CDR1 SGHVS and CDR2 FQNEAQ. V was cut by 2 bases and J by 2 bases, with 15 bases left in between. The CDR3 covers 17 residues. Time point denoted: pre-sensitization, week 0. Treatment: therapeutic diphenylcyclopropenone sensitization with weekly scalp DPC.

The chain is built from TRBV7-8 and TRBJ2-2, with D perhaps TRBD2 (5 bases). The receptor was derived from a woman aged 45-59 years with alopecia areata. Some clones in this sample may be carry-over from other donors' samples. Material: whole blood, obtained in connection with sensitization to the hapten diphenylcyclopropenone (DPC). The CDR3 here is CASSLISAGSNTGELFF. CDR3 sequence (DNA): TGTGCCAGCAGCTTAATCTCCGCGGGCTCTAACACCGGGGAGCTGTTTTTT.